One and the same sample provided the 24 T cell receptor beta chains below, sequenced in a study of blood T cell repertoires in COVID-19 (dated by TCRdb to 2020 to 2022). Library preparation used the immunoSEQ multiplex PCR assay. This immuneACCESS table, as held by TCRdb, lists in-frame sequences with V and J called but not all clones. Of the missing ones, under half trace to an unresolved V gene in checked studies; the others have no known cause. The table for this sample lists under 300,000 clones; about nine tenths of them were counted only once. The ten largest clones take up just under 6.5% of the sample. Material: PBMCs or T cells enriched from blood (not recorded which). The origin of the receptors is a young woman with acute COVID-19.

The chain recombines TRBV20-1 with TRBJ2-3, with 10 nucleotides matching TRBD2. The CDR3 is 15 residues long. Per the germline V gene, CDR1 is DFQATT and CDR2 is SNEGSKA (reference sequence). V shed 3 bases and J 6 bases; nucleotides not matched to a gene: 9. In nucleotides, the CDR3 is TGCAGTGCTAGTGGCAGCGGGAGGGCCCCGGATACGCAGTATTTT. Protein: CSASGSGRAPDTQYF.

This rearrangement joins TRBV5-8 to TRBJ1-5, with 7 bases lining up with TRBD1. The CDR3 totals 17 residues. Germline V lookup: CDR1 SGHTS, CDR2 YDEGEE. With 0 bases clipped from V and 7 bases from J, the junction kept 13 bases outside the gene matches. In nucleotides, the CDR3 is TGTGCCAGCAGCTTGGTAGGCGGGACAGCGTCCCCCCAGCCCCAGCATTTT. This encodes CASSLVGGTASPQPQHF.

With respect to this clone: At one boundary the junction diverges from the germline segment, which might be a read error. The CDR3 sequence is CSAGGGLF. For the CDR3, the DNA is TGCAGTGCTGGGGGCGGGCTCTTC. This sequence joins TRBV20-1 and TRBJ2-7; D is perhaps TRBD1 (6 bases). The CDR3 is made up of 8 amino acids. Per the germline V gene, CDR1 is DFQATT and CDR2 is SNEGSKA (reference sequence).

The chain uses TRBV5-1 and TRBJ2-2, with 12 bases lining up with TRBD2. Germline V CDR1 and CDR2: SGHRS, YFSETQ. This CDR3 contains 20 residues. Trimming at V came to 2 bases and at J to 6 bases, leaving 17 bases not matched to a gene. CDR3: CASSFILAGGPHGTPGELFF. The CDR3 DNA reads as TGCGCCAGCAGCTTTATCCTAGCGGGAGGGCCCCATGGGACACCCGGGGAGCTGTTTTTT.

CDR3: CASRTGSESAYEQYF. The DNA of the CDR3 is TGTGCCAGCCGGACAGGGTCGGAGTCAGCCTACGAGCAGTACTTC. The genes are TRBV10-3 and TRBJ2-7; TRBD1 matches at 8 bases. Germline V gene sequence: CDR1 ENHRY, CDR2 SYGVKD. The junction had 13 bases not matched to a gene; V was cut back by 10 bases and J by 2 bases. CDR3 length: 15 residues.

V usage is TRBV2 and J usage is TRBJ2-7; 9 bases align to TRBD2. Germline-derived CDR1 and CDR2 are SNHLY and FYNNEI. The CDR3 spans 16 residues. After removal of 3 bases from V and 4 bases from J, the junction contained 10 bases not matched to a gene. The CDR3 loop reads CASSEAGREGRYEQYF. The CDR3 nucleotides read TGTGCCAGCAGTGAGGCGGGGCGGGAGGGCCGTTACGAGCAGTACTTC.

The chain uses TRBV6-5 and TRBJ1-2; D is ambiguous. Germline assignment: CDR1 MNHEY and CDR2 SVGAGI. Trimming removed 10 bases from V and 4 bases from J, with 10 bases in between. This CDR3 region has 11 residues. This chain's CDR3 is CATGRGYGYTF. DNA for the CDR3: TGTGCCACGGGGAGAGGCTATGGCTACACCTTC.

The rearrangement joins TRBV21-1 to TRBJ2-7; the tabulated D call, TRBD2, remains unverified against the DNA. TRBV21-1 is deemed a pseudogene. The CDR3 consists of 15 residues. CDR3 in amino acids: CASSNQDSLSYEQYF. In DNA form, the CDR3 reads TGTGCCAGCAGCAACCAGGACTCATTGAGCTACGAGCAGTACTTC.

V gene TRBV13 combines with J gene TRBJ1-1; maybe TRBD1 (6 bases). The germline gives CDR1 PRHDT, CDR2 FYEKMQ (reference sequence). CDR3 size: 13 residues. The germline V and J ends were trimmed by 5 bases and 7 bases, with 14 bases remaining between them. CDR3 coding DNA: TGTGCCAGCAGCCGCCTTCTGACAGGTGAAGCTTTCTTT. Translating gives CASSRLLTGEAFF.

This chain connects TRBV29-1 to TRBJ2-4; no definite D call. CDR1 and CDR2 from the germline V gene are SQVTM and ANQGSEA. The V end lost 5 bases, the J end lost 0 bases, and 11 bases lay between the germline ends. The CDR3 consists of 14 residues. The CDR3 DNA follows: TGCAGCGTTTCTGAACAGCTAGCCAAAAACATTCAGTACTTC. Encoded protein: CSVSEQLAKNIQYF.

Only a few counts were recorded for this clone. This chain uses TRBV27 with TRBJ2-1; a weak D match, TRBD1 (6 bases). In germline, CDR1 is MNHEY, CDR2 SMNVEV (reference sequence). The CDR3 spans 16 residues. Trimming left V 6 bases short and J 2 bases short, with 17 bases between. The CDR3 here is CASSPKQGGAYNEQFF. The CDR3, as DNA: TGTGCCAGCAGCCCAAAACAGGGTGGGGCCTACAATGAGCAGTTCTTC.

The rearrangement links TRBV6-6 to TRBJ1-6, with D possibly TRBD1 on 5 matching bases. Trimming pared 7 bases from V and 0 bases from J, leaving 10 bases between. Germline CDR1 and CDR2: MNHNY and SVGAGI (reference sequence). The CDR3 is 15 amino acids. For the CDR3, the DNA is TGTGCCAGCATCCAGGGTAGCTCCTATAATTCACCCCTCCACTTT. This gives the protein CASIQGSSYNSPLHF.

The chain couples TRBV18 to TRBJ2-5; 9 bases are shared with TRBD2. J gave up 2 bases and V 5 bases, and 3 bases lay outside the gene matches. This CDR3 comprises 14 residues. Germline V gene lookup returns CDR1 KGHSH and CDR2 LQKENI. CDR3 region: CASSKREEQETQYF. The CDR3 nucleotides are TGTGCCAGCTCAAAGCGGGAGGAGCAAGAGACCCAGTACTTC.

The genes are TRBV5-6 and TRBJ2-7; 9 positions match TRBD1. The CDR3 loop spans 16 amino acids. Germline CDR1 reads SGHDT; CDR2 reads YYEEEE. V lost 4 bases, J lost 5 bases, and 13 bases stayed unmatched. CDR3 loop: CASSPSGDRVVHEQYF. In nucleotides, the CDR3 is TGTGCCAGCAGCCCCTCGGGGGACAGGGTTGTACACGAGCAGTACTTC.

This clone was detected a few times. This sequence joins TRBV28 and TRBJ2-1, with 14 bases that match TRBD2. V lost 5 bases, J lost 12 bases, and 12 bases stayed unmatched. CDR1 is MDHEN and CDR2 is SYDVKM in the germline V gene. The CDR3 covers 16 residues. CDR3 coding DNA: TGTGCCAGCAGTGCAACCGGGACTAGCGGGAGCTCTGTGCAGTTCTTC. Residues: CASSATGTSGSSVQFF.

The chain employs TRBV7-2 and TRBJ1-1; D is uncertain. Germline CDR1 SGHTA, CDR2 FQGNSA. Trimming removed 1 base from V and 8 bases from J, with 11 bases in between. This CDR3 is built from 13 residues. The CDR3 DNA reads as TGTGCCAGCAGCTTAGTTTTCCAGTCCGAAGCTTTCTTT. The encoded protein is CASSLVFQSEAFF.

Comment on this clone: Other DNA sequences in the sample encode the same CDR3. The V gene is TRBV18, the J gene TRBJ1-1, with D perhaps matching TRBD1 (5 bases). Trimming removed 3 bases at V and 1 base at J, with 9 bases between. This CDR3 is 14 amino acids long. Germline CDR1 is KGHSH and CDR2 is LQKENI. CDR3 sequence reads: CASSPGQANTEAFF. The CDR3 coding sequence is TGTGCCAGCTCACCCGGACAAGCGAACACTGAAGCTTTCTTT.

The sample holds a few counts of this clone. Other DNA sequences from this sample encode an identical CDR3 as well. The gene calls are TRBV2 and TRBJ1-1; 7 nucleotides align to TRBD1. CDR1 and CDR2 from the germline V gene are SNHLY and FYNNEI. The CDR3 totals 13 residues. Unmatched junction bases numbered 1, after V lost 1 base and J lost 5 bases. The CDR3 nucleotides are TGTGCCAGCAGTGAAGACAGGGGAACTGAAGCTTTCTTT. It is translated as CASSEDRGTEAFF.

The rearrangement links TRBV18 to TRBJ2-3; 9 bases are shared with TRBD2. Trimming cost V 1 base and J 1 base; bases outside gene matches: 3. The CDR3 has 16 amino acids. Germline V gene data show CDR1 as KGHSH and CDR2 as LQKENI. DNA for the CDR3: TGTGCCAGCTCACCACTTGCGGGAGGGGGCACAGATACGCAGTATTTT. Protein product: CASSPLAGGGTDTQYF.

As DNA, the CDR3 is TGTGCCAGCAGTTACTCGACCGGGACAGGGGGCGCGACTAATGAAAAACTGTTTTTT. It translates to CASSYSTGTGGATNEKLFF. The rearrangement links TRBV6-2 or TRBV6-3 to TRBJ1-4; 12 bases are a match to TRBD1. This CDR3 is built from 19 residues. V trimming: 0 bases; J trimming: 2 bases; junction bases outside the gene matches: 7. CDR1 and CDR2 from the germline V gene are MNHEY and SVGEGT.

V usage is TRBV5-6 and J usage is TRBJ2-1, with a weak D call TRBD2 (5 bases). The germline gives CDR1 SGHDT, CDR2 YYEEEE. Trimming took 1 base from V and 13 from J, leaving 12 bases between them. The CDR3 consists of 12 residues. The CDR3 DNA follows: TGTGCCAGCAGCTTGTGGGAGCTTTCACAGTTCTTC. It encodes CASSLWELSQFF.

This chain joins TRBV29-1 and TRBJ2-1, with TRBD1 as a possible D gene (6 bases). CDR1 and CDR2 from the germline V gene are SQVTM and ANQGSEA. Trimming cost V 6 bases and J 6 bases, with 18 bases left between them. The CDR3 sequence is 14 residues long. As DNA, the CDR3 is TGCAGCGTAGACGGGACACAGATAGGCAATGAGCAGTTCTTC. As protein: CSVDGTQIGNEQFF.

The chain carries TRBV11-2 and TRBJ2-1, with 8 bases that match TRBD2. From germline, CDR1 is SGHAT and CDR2 FQNNGV. The CDR3 sequence is 16 residues long. After removal of 7 bases from V and 0 bases from J, the junction contained 8 bases not matched to a gene. The CDR3 is CASKGRGASSYNEQFF. CDR3 bases: TGTGCCAGCAAAGGGCGGGGGGCGAGCTCCTACAATGAGCAGTTCTTC. The complete variable domain, with remaining parts taken from reference TRBV11-2 and TRBJ2-1, reads EAGVAQSPRYKIIEKRQSVAFWCNPISGHATLYWYQQILGQGPKLLIQFQNNGVVDDSQLPKDRFSAERLKGVDSTLKIQPAKLEDSAVYLCASKGRGASSYNEQFFGPGTRLTVL.

The CDR3, as DNA: TGCAGCGTAAAAAACGGGACAGACTATGGCTACACCTTC. Protein: CSVKNGTDYGYTF. The V gene is TRBV29-1, the J gene TRBJ1-2, with TRBD1 identical over 7 bases. Germline CDR1 reads SQVTM; CDR2 reads ANQGSEA. The CDR3 has 13 residues. V lost 6 bases and J lost 3; bases outside the gene matches: 7.